The 29 T cell receptor beta chains in this list originate from one sample, sequenced in a study of graft-versus-host responses after intestinal transplantation. Libraries were prepared by immunoSEQ multiplex PCR; TCRdb keeps only in-frame clonotypes and omits some of them. The sample records 90,000 to 130,000 clones, roughly 93% being singletons. Their target antigens are unknown. Sample: unstimulated CD8+ T cells sorted from spleen or lymph node cells, taken before intestinal transplant. The origin of the receptors is a human donor who received an intestinal transplant.

The V and J genes are TRBV5-4 and TRBJ2-5, with 12 bases that match TRBD1. V was pared by 0 bases and J by 5 bases, with 8 bases of the junction left unmatched. The CDR3 covers 17 residues. Germline V gene sequence: CDR1 SGHNT, CDR2 YYREEE (reference sequence). The CDR3 here is CASSLASRDRGLETQYF. In DNA form, the CDR3 reads TGTGCCAGCAGCTTGGCCAGTAGGGACAGGGGGCTCGAGACCCAGTACTTC.

The chain links TRBV5-4 to TRBJ2-7; D unclear. CDR1 SGHNT and CDR2 YYREEE come from the germline V gene (reference sequence). This CDR3 has 12 amino acids. V was pared by 0 bases and J by 3 bases, with 4 bases between. The CDR3 here is CASSLESYEQYF. The CDR3 nucleotides are TGTGCCAGCAGCTTGGAGAGCTACGAGCAGTACTTC.

The rearrangement joins TRBV6-5 to TRBJ2-5; possible D gene TRBD1, 6 bases. The germline gives CDR1 MNHEY, CDR2 SVGAGI. Trimming removed 5 bases from V and 5 bases from J, with 12 bases in between. The length of the CDR3 is 13 residues. CDR3 coding DNA: TGTGCCAGCAGTCCAGGGGCAGTCGAGACCCAGTACTTC. The encoded protein is CASSPGAVETQYF.

The rearrangement joins TRBV9 to TRBJ2-3; unclear D gene. Deletions cut 4 bases from V and 0 bases from J, with 3 bases between. The CDR3 is made up of 12 amino acids. CDR1 SGDLS and CDR2 YYNGEE come from the germline V gene. CDR3 DNA sequence: TGTGCCAGCAGCTTTAGCACAGATACGCAGTATTTT. Protein product: CASSFSTDTQYF.

This clone was found a few times. CDR3 nucleotides: TGTGCCAGCAGCTTAGGGTGGGAGGGCCGAAGGTCCTACGAGCAGTACTTC. It encodes CASSLGWEGRRSYEQYF. The genes are TRBV7-9 and TRBJ2-7; 7 positions match TRBD2. V was clipped by 1 base and J by 1 base; unmatched bases: 10. The CDR3 has 17 amino acids. The germline V gene encodes CDR1 SEHNR and CDR2 FQNEAQ (reference sequence).

The genes are TRBV30 and TRBJ2-5; D may match TRBD1 or TRBD2 (5 bases each). Trimming took 0 bases from V and 2 from J, leaving 13 bases between them. This CDR3 is 15 amino acids long. Germline CDR1 is GTSNPN and CDR2 is SVGIG (reference sequence). The CDR3 sequence: CAWSVASGGQETQYF. CDR3 DNA: TGTGCCTGGAGTGTAGCTAGTGGGGGACAAGAGACCCAGTACTTC.

The V gene is TRBV11-2, the J gene TRBJ2-1, with 7 bases identical to TRBD1. V was clipped by 5 bases and J by 9 bases; unmatched bases: 7. The CDR3 loop spans 13 amino acids. Germline V gene sequence: CDR1 SGHAT, CDR2 FQNNGV. This CDR3 is CASSAGGWFEQFF. CDR3 sequence (DNA): TGTGCCAGCAGCGCAGGGGGTTGGTTTGAGCAGTTCTTC.

The rearrangement links TRBV28 to TRBJ2-1; D not certain. Germline V lookup: CDR1 MDHEN, CDR2 SYDVKM. Trimming left V 4 bases short and J 7 bases short, with 14 bases between. The CDR3 length is 14 residues. CDR3 nucleotide sequence: TGTGCCAGCAGTTCCCTTCGCACCGGGAATGAGCAGTTCTTC. Translation gives CASSSLRTGNEQFF.

V usage is TRBV9 and J usage is TRBJ2-5; 7 bases line up with TRBD2. The J call may be mistaken, given a closer DNA end match to TRBJ2-7. This CDR3 region has 14 residues. Germline values: CDR1 SGDLS, CDR2 YYNGEE. The CDR3: CASSVGGGGYEQYF. The CDR3 coding sequence is TGTGCCAGCAGCGTAGGGGGGGGTGGCTACGAGCAGTACTTC.

The chain is built from TRBV9 and TRBJ2-1; 10 nucleotides align to TRBD1. This CDR3 is built from 14 residues. Germline CDR1 reads SGDLS; CDR2 reads YYNGEE. V was clipped by 4 bases and J by 11 bases; unmatched bases: 9. The CDR3 DNA follows: TGTGCCAGCAGCCCAGGGGACAGGGGCCCTAAGCAGTTCTTC. As protein: CASSPGDRGPKQFF.

V and J are TRBV2 and TRBJ1-4, with D tentatively TRBD1 (6 bases). The CDR3 sequence is 16 residues long. The germline V gene has CDR1 SNHLY and CDR2 FYNNEI. The V end lost 1 base, the J end lost 6 bases, and 15 bases lay between the germline ends. The CDR3 DNA reads as TGTGCCAGCAGTGAAGAGTTAGGGGGGGAAGATGAAAAACTGTTTTTT. Translation gives CASSEELGGEDEKLFF.

The chain employs TRBV19 and TRBJ2-7, with a weak D call TRBD1 (8 bases). CDR3 size: 14 residues. Trimming stripped 6 bases from V and 4 bases from J, with 16 bases between. CDR1 and CDR2 from the germline V gene are LNHDA and SQIVND (reference sequence). The CDR3 sequence is CASSWAQGGYEQYF. DNA for the CDR3: TGTGCCAGTAGCTGGGCACAGGGGGGGTACGAGCAGTACTTC. The entire variable domain, with the rest obtained from reference TRBV19 and TRBJ2-7, is as follows: DGGITQSPKYLFRKEGQNVTLSCEQNLNHDAMYWYRQDPGQGLRLIYYSQIVNDFQKGDIAEGYSVSREKKESFPLTVTSAQKNPTAFYLCASSWAQGGYEQYFGPGTRLTVT.

This rearrangement joins TRBV11-2 to TRBJ2-1; 13 nucleotides agree with TRBD2. CDR1 and CDR2 from the germline V gene are SGHAT and FQNNGV. The V gene end was trimmed by 5 bases and the J gene end by 4 bases; junction bases not matched to a gene: 2. The CDR3 runs to 15 residues. As DNA, the CDR3 is TGTGCCAGCAGCCCGGGACTAGCGGGGTACAATGAGCAGTTCTTC. This sequence encodes CASSPGLAGYNEQFF.

This rearrangement joins TRBV4-1 to TRBJ1-1; perhaps TRBD1 as D (6 bases). V shed 1 base and J shed 5 bases, with 14 bases lying between them. Germline CDR1 and CDR2: MGHRA and YSYEKL. The CDR3 contains 15 residues. Here the CDR3 reads CASSQGRHRETEAFF. DNA for the CDR3: TGCGCCAGCAGCCAAGGCCGCCACAGGGAGACTGAAGCTTTCTTT.

CDR3 nucleotides: TGCGCCAGCAGTCCCCCCGTTCGCTATGGCTACACCTTC. This encodes CASSPPVRYGYTF. This sequence joins TRBV23-1 and TRBJ1-2; D not certain. TRBV23-1 is marked as an open reading frame, function uncertain. With 4 bases removed from V and 4 bases from J, the gap between germline ends came to 10 bases. The CDR3 length is 13 residues.

This chain links TRBV7-6 with TRBJ2-4; the D gene is possibly TRBD1 (6 bases). Germline V lookup: CDR1 SGHVS, CDR2 FNYEAQ. This CDR3 spans 14 amino acids. The V end was cut by 5 bases, the J end by 9 bases, with 17 bases between. The CDR3 spells CASSPEAGAAIQYF. The CDR3 region has the DNA TGTGCCAGCAGCCCAGAGGCAGGGGCTGCCATTCAGTACTTC.

The chain employs TRBV15 and TRBJ2-1, with D tentatively TRBD2 (6 bases). Deletions cut 0 bases from V and 3 bases from J, with 12 bases between. Germline loops: CDR1 LNHNV, CDR2 YYDKDF (reference sequence). The CDR3 has 16 residues. CDR3 amino acids: CATSREFGSGYNEQFF. In DNA form, the CDR3 reads TGTGCCACCAGCAGAGAGTTTGGTAGCGGCTACAATGAGCAGTTCTTC.

V usage is TRBV27 and J usage is TRBJ1-5; 7 bases match TRBD1. This CDR3 is 14 amino acids long. From germline, CDR1 is MNHEY and CDR2 SMNVEV (reference sequence). Trimming took 0 bases from V and 6 from J; bases not matched to a gene: 2. CDR3 loop: CASSLSGGSQPQHF. The CDR3 nucleotides read TGTGCCAGCAGTTTATCAGGGGGCAGTCAGCCCCAGCATTTT.

V usage is TRBV11-2 and J usage is TRBJ2-7; D is undetermined. V lost 4 bases and J lost 5, with 6 bases in between. Germline lookup yields CDR1 SGHAT and CDR2 FQNNGV. The CDR3 is 11 amino acids. The CDR3 loop reads CASSSADEQYF. The CDR3 DNA reads TGTGCCAGCAGCTCCGCGGACGAGCAGTACTTC.

The chain employs TRBV28 and TRBJ2-7; 7 bases line up with TRBD1. V lost 5 bases and J lost 6; bases outside the gene matches: 10. Per germline, CDR1 MDHEN and CDR2 SYDVKM. CDR3 length equals 14 residues. The CDR3 coding sequence is TGTGCCAGCAGTCCCCTCTCGAGGGGGCGCGAGCAGTACTTC. This sequence encodes CASSPLSRGREQYF.

In this sample, this clone turned up once. The CDR3 region has the DNA TGCGCCAGCAGTGAGTTGATCACTGAAGCTTTCTTT. Residues: CASSELITEAFF. The V gene is TRBV10-1, the J gene TRBJ1-1, with no clear D. The germline V gene encodes CDR1 WNHNN and CDR2 SYGVQD (reference sequence). Trimming removed 1 base from V and 4 bases from J, with 4 bases in between. This CDR3 spans 12 amino acids.

The V call is TRBV6-1, the J call TRBJ2-3; D possibly corresponds to TRBD2 (6 bases). Trimming removed 7 bases at V and 0 bases at J, with 11 bases between. The CDR3 is made up of 14 amino acids. CDR1 and CDR2 from the germline V gene are MNHNS and SASEGT. The CDR3, as DNA: TGTGCCAGCATGGAGGGGTCTAGCACAGATACGCAGTATTTT. Translation: CASMEGSSTDTQYF.

This clone was seen once. This chain connects TRBV7-9 to TRBJ2-2; 9 nucleotides match TRBD2. This CDR3 has 17 residues. V was clipped by 5 bases and J by 2 bases; unmatched bases: 9. CDR1 is SEHNR, CDR2 FQNEAQ, per germline (reference sequence). This CDR3 reads CASSQRSSGANTGELFF. In DNA, the CDR3 is TGTGCCAGCAGCCAGAGATCTAGCGGGGCAAACACCGGGGAGCTGTTTTTT.

This chain joins TRBV27 and TRBJ1-1; 9 nucleotides align to TRBD1. CDR3 size: 19 residues. J was trimmed by 3 bases and V by 5 bases; bases with no gene match: 19. Germline V gives CDR1 MNHEY, CDR2 SMNVEV (reference sequence). In nucleotides, the CDR3 is TGTGCCAGCAGTCCGCCGGGACAGGGCCTCGGAGCGACGGACACTGAAGCTTTCTTT. Translating gives CASSPPGQGLGATDTEAFF.

In nucleotides, the CDR3 is TGTGCCTGGAGTGAAACAAGGGGCAGAAACTACGAGCAGTACTTC. This encodes CAWSETRGRNYEQYF. V is TRBV30 and J is TRBJ2-7; the D gene is possibly TRBD1 (5 bases). CDR1 is GTSNPN and CDR2 is SVGIG in the germline V gene (reference sequence). Trimming left V 1 base short and J 3 bases short, with 16 bases between. The CDR3 length is 15 residues.

The V gene is TRBV29-1, the J gene TRBJ2-1; D gene uncertain. V gave up 5 bases and J gave up 4 bases, with 12 bases separating them. The CDR3 is 13 amino acids. CDR1 and CDR2 from the germline V gene are SQVTM and ANQGSEA. The DNA for the CDR3 is TGCAGCGTTAGGGCTCCGAGTTACAATGAGCAGTTCTTC. Its protein is CSVRAPSYNEQFF.

The rearrangement uses TRBV5-4 and TRBJ2-3, with 7 nucleotides matching TRBD2. This CDR3 contains 15 residues. Germline V gene sequence: CDR1 SGHNT, CDR2 YYREEE (reference sequence). Trimming removed 0 bases from V and 4 bases from J; junction bases left unmatched: 5. The CDR3 loop is CASSLVAGVPDTQYF. CDR3 coding DNA: TGTGCCAGCAGCTTGGTGGCGGGAGTACCAGATACGCAGTATTTT.

V is TRBV5-6 and J is TRBJ1-2; D not resolved. V was shortened by 0 bases and J by 3 bases, with 6 bases between the two germline ends. The CDR3 runs to 13 residues. Germline CDR1 reads SGHDT; CDR2 reads YYEEEE. The CDR3 nucleotides are TGTGCCAGCAGCTTGGCGGCAGACTATGGCTACACCTTC. Translated, it gives CASSLAADYGYTF.

The V call is TRBV6-5, the J call TRBJ2-7; either TRBD1 or TRBD2 may fit D (5 bases each). The germline gives CDR1 MNHEY, CDR2 SVGAGI. The length of the CDR3 is 15 residues. Trimming cost V 5 bases and J 5 bases, with 19 bases left between them. The CDR3 sequence: CASSLEGPNLNEQYF. CDR3 coding DNA: TGTGCCAGCAGTCTTGAGGGGCCAAACCTTAACGAGCAGTACTTC.